This entry lists 26 T cell receptor beta chains sequenced from one sample in a study of blood T cell repertoires in COVID-19. Only in-frame clones appear in the TCRdb table, and some are missing; sequencing was by immunoSEQ multiplex PCR. The sample includes about 190,000 clones, around four fifths of them seen just once. The sequencing sample was made of peripheral blood. The receptors stem from a woman aged 40 to 55 with acute or convalescent COVID-19.

The chain links TRBV3-1 (or the pseudogene TRBV3-2) to TRBJ2-7; 7 bases are a match to TRBD2. Germline V CDR1 and CDR2: LGHDT, YNNKEL (reference sequence). V shed 1 base and J 7 bases; nucleotides not matched to a gene: 7. This CDR3 region has 14 residues. The CDR3 reads CASSQAGTNYEQYF. The CDR3 DNA reads as TGTGCCAGCAGCCAAGCCGGGACTAATTATGAGCAGTACTTC.

This chain links TRBV28 with TRBJ1-2; no clear D. The ends were cut back, 1 base at V and 4 bases at J, with 7 bases in the middle. Germline CDR1 and CDR2: MDHEN and SYDVKM. The CDR3 is made up of 13 amino acids. The CDR3 coding sequence is TGTGCCAGCAGTTTATATCAGGTCTATGGCTACACCTTC. Translating it yields CASSLYQVYGYTF.

This chain joins TRBV7-8 and TRBJ2-3; 9 bases fit TRBD1. The CDR3 extends over 14 amino acids. V lost 5 bases, J lost 4 bases, and 4 bases stayed unmatched. The germline V gene has CDR1 SGHVS and CDR2 FQNEAQ. The CDR3 reads CASSIDRGADTQYF. For the CDR3, the DNA is TGTGCCAGCAGCATCGACAGGGGGGCAGATACGCAGTATTTT.

This clone was detected a few times. This sequence joins TRBV9 and TRBJ1-5; D call uncertain. This CDR3 comprises 13 residues. Germline V gene sequence: CDR1 SGDLS, CDR2 YYNGEE. V was pared by 0 bases and J by 8 bases, with 9 bases between. Here the CDR3 reads CASSVGTGEPQHF. The CDR3 region has the DNA TGTGCCAGCAGCGTAGGGACTGGAGAGCCCCAGCATTTT.

The gene calls are TRBV18 and TRBJ1-4, with 7 bases that match TRBD1. Germline V lookup: CDR1 KGHSH, CDR2 LQKENI. The V and J ends lost 3 bases and 5 bases, in that order; junction bases with no gene match: 0. CDR3 length: 13 amino acids. The CDR3 coding sequence is TGTGCCAGCTCACCGGGACAGAATGAAAAACTGTTTTTT. It yields the protein CASSPGQNEKLFF.

This clone was counted between two and nine times. V gene TRBV5-6 combines with J gene TRBJ2-5, with 7 bases fitting TRBD2. This CDR3 is 15 amino acids long. V trimming: 3 bases; J trimming: 4 bases; junction bases outside the gene matches: 9. CDR1 is SGHDT and CDR2 is YYEEEE in the germline V gene. In DNA form, the CDR3 reads TGTGCCAGCAGCTATAGGGGAGGGTGGGGAGAGACCCAGTACTTC. Its protein product is CASSYRGGWGETQYF.

V and J are TRBV30 and TRBJ1-3; D is possibly TRBD1 (6 bases). The V gene lost 3 bases and the J gene lost 1 base, with 16 bases spanning the gap. The CDR3 is 16 residues long. Germline V gene sequence: CDR1 GTSNPN, CDR2 SVGIG (reference sequence). The CDR3 nucleotides are TGTGCCTGGAGCTTATCAGGGGTGCCGTCTGGAAACACCATATATTTT. It specifies CAWSLSGVPSGNTIYF.

The chain uses TRBV28 and TRBJ2-3; maybe TRBD2 (6 bases). Trimming took 7 bases from V and 2 from J, leaving 10 bases between them. The CDR3 runs 13 residues. Germline CDR1 and CDR2: MDHEN and SYDVKM. The CDR3 DNA is TGTGCCAGCACCTGGGGGGTCACAGATACGCAGTATTTT. Its translation: CASTWGVTDTQYF.

The V call is TRBV28, the J call TRBJ1-1; 8 bases match TRBD1. The CDR3 is 15 residues long. Germline trimming cut 5 bases from V and 1 base from J; bases unmatched to any gene: 6. CDR1 MDHEN and CDR2 SYDVKM come from the germline V gene. For the CDR3, the DNA is TGTGCCAGCAGTCCCCCCGGGACAGGGAACACTGAAGCTTTCTTT. Its protein product is CASSPPGTGNTEAFF.

The chain couples TRBV27 to TRBJ2-7; 7 nucleotides align to TRBD1. Germline assignment: CDR1 MNHEY and CDR2 SMNVEV (reference sequence). Trimming at V came to 1 base and at J to 3 bases, leaving 3 bases not matched to a gene. This CDR3 contains 14 residues. CDR3 protein: CASSLWSGGYEQYF. DNA for the CDR3: TGTGCCAGCAGTTTATGGTCAGGGGGCTACGAGCAGTACTTC.

V is TRBV18 and J is TRBJ2-5; TRBD2 matches 8 bases. The germline V gene encodes CDR1 KGHSH and CDR2 LQKENI. The CDR3 length is 17 residues. J lost 1 base, V lost 3 bases, and 10 bases had no gene match. The CDR3 region has the DNA TGTGCCAGCTCACCGCTTCGAACGGGAGGGTTCCAAGAGACCCAGTACTTC. This codes for CASSPLRTGGFQETQYF.

The rearrangement links TRBV19 to TRBJ2-6; 10 nucleotides line up with TRBD1. The ends lost 9 bases at V and 4 bases at J; junction bases unmatched: 6. The germline V gene encodes CDR1 LNHDA and CDR2 SQIVND (reference sequence). The CDR3 has 15 residues. The CDR3: CASDRGLNGANVLTF. The CDR3 bases are TGTGCCAGCGACAGGGGGCTTAACGGGGCCAACGTCCTGACTTTC.

The chain is built from TRBV24-1 and TRBJ1-5, with 8 bases lining up with TRBD1. This CDR3 comprises 14 residues. Germline V gene data show CDR1 as KGHDR and CDR2 as SFDVKD. Trimming removed 5 bases from V and 7 bases from J; junction bases left unmatched: 6. This CDR3 reads CATSAGQGRQPQHF. The CDR3 DNA sequence: TGTGCCACCAGTGCCGGACAGGGTAGGCAGCCCCAGCATTTT.

V is TRBV27 and J is TRBJ2-1, with a weak D call TRBD2 (6 bases). CDR1 is MNHEY and CDR2 is SMNVEV in the germline V gene (reference sequence). Trimming took off 4 bases at V and 5 bases at J, with 12 bases between the two ends. This CDR3 region has 14 residues. CDR3 DNA: TGTGCCAGCAGTTACGATAGCGGAAACAATGAGCAGTTCTTC. This encodes CASSYDSGNNEQFF.

This chain links TRBV12-3 or TRBV12-4 with TRBJ1-2, with D perhaps matching TRBD1 (5 bases). The CDR3 is made up of 13 amino acids. Trimming took off 6 bases at V and 4 bases at J, with 12 bases between the two ends. CDR3 region: CASSSTALYGYTF. DNA for the CDR3: TGTGCCAGCAGCTCGACAGCACTCTATGGCTACACCTTC.

The chain has TRBV7-8 and TRBJ2-7; TRBD2 matches 9 bases. This CDR3 comprises 17 residues. The ends lost 3 bases at V and 0 bases at J; junction bases unmatched: 9. Germline CDR1 SGHVS, CDR2 FQNEAQ. CDR3 sequence (DNA): TGTGCCAGCAGCTTCGGGCTAGCGGGGAGCCCCTCCTACGAGCAGTACTTC. Amino acids: CASSFGLAGSPSYEQYF.

The genes are TRBV19 and TRBJ1-2, with 9 bases aligning to TRBD1. The CDR3 runs to 14 residues. V lost 3 bases to trimming and J lost 5 bases; unmatched junction nucleotides: 4. Germline assignment: CDR1 LNHDA and CDR2 SQIVND (reference sequence). CDR3 sequence (DNA): TGTGCCAGTAGTATTGGGGACAGGGTTTATGGCTACACCTTC. Amino acid sequence: CASSIGDRVYGYTF.

This chain links TRBV30 with TRBJ2-7; unclear D gene. Germline loops: CDR1 GTSNPN, CDR2 SVGIG (reference sequence). V was shortened by 2 bases and J by 2 bases, with 10 bases between the two germline ends. The CDR3 sequence is 13 residues long. Written as DNA, the CDR3 is TGTGCCTGGAGTCTGGGCCAGGCCTACGAGCAGTACTTC. This codes for CAWSLGQAYEQYF. Filled out from reference TRBV30 and TRBJ2-7, the complete variable domain reads SQTIHQWPATLVQPVGSPLSLECTVEGTSNPNLYWYRQAAGRGLQLLFYSVGIGQISSEVPQNLSASRPQDRQFILSSKKLLLSDSGFYLCAWSLGQAYEQYFGPGTRLTVT.

The chain joins TRBV2 to TRBJ2-3; no firm D call. V lost 4 bases, J lost 6 bases, and 5 bases lay in between. The CDR3 has 11 residues. The germline CDR1 and CDR2 sequences are SNHLY and FYNNEI. The CDR3 protein is CASSAVDTQYF. Here the CDR3 DNA reads TGTGCCAGCAGTGCGGTTGATACGCAGTATTTT.

The chain uses TRBV28 and TRBJ1-3, with D uncertain. With 2 bases removed from V and 0 bases from J, the gap between germline ends came to 8 bases. The CDR3 is made up of 15 amino acids. In germline, CDR1 is MDHEN, CDR2 SYDVKM. For the CDR3, the DNA is TGTGCCAGCAGTTTACGTGCGGTCTCTGGAAACACCATATATTTT. It translates to CASSLRAVSGNTIYF.

This chain connects TRBV5-6 to TRBJ1-1, with a weak D call TRBD1 (5 bases). V lost 3 bases to trimming and J lost 13 bases, with 19 bases between them. The CDR3 loop spans 13 amino acids. Germline V gene sequence: CDR1 SGHDT, CDR2 YYEEEE. The CDR3 nucleotides are TGTGCCAGCAGCTCCGATCGACCGGGGACTGGTTTCTTT. This sequence encodes CASSSDRPGTGFF.

V and J are TRBV4-1 and TRBJ2-7; 7 bases are a match to TRBD2. With V trimmed by 5 bases and J by 0 bases, 7 bases remained unmatched. The V gene's germline CDR1 is MGHRA and CDR2 YSYEKL. This CDR3 is built from 15 residues. The CDR3 sequence is CASSWDYLSSYEQYF. The CDR3 DNA reads TGCGCCAGCAGCTGGGACTACCTGAGCTCCTACGAGCAGTACTTC.

V gene TRBV18 combines with J gene TRBJ1-1, with D unclear. V was trimmed by 2 bases and J by 0 bases, leaving 13 bases between them. Germline values: CDR1 KGHSH, CDR2 LQKENI. CDR3 length: 16 residues. In nucleotides, the CDR3 is TGTGCCAGCTCACCAACCGGGTTAGGCATGAACACTGAAGCTTTCTTT. Translation gives CASSPTGLGMNTEAFF.

The rearrangement uses TRBV5-1 and TRBJ1-2; TRBD1 matches at 9 bases. The germline CDR1 and CDR2 sequences are SGHRS and YFSETQ. This CDR3 is built from 15 residues. Trimming removed 4 bases from V and 4 bases from J; junction bases left unmatched: 8. CDR3 region: CASSDTGGSIYGYTF. CDR3 bases: TGCGCCAGCAGCGATACAGGGGGCAGTATCTATGGCTACACCTTC. The variable domain in full, completed from reference TRBV5-1 and TRBJ1-2, reads KAGVTQTPRYLIKTRGQQVTLSCSPISGHRSVSWYQQTPGQGLQFLFEYFSETQRNKGNFPGRFSGRQFSNSRSEMNVSTLELGDSALYLCASSDTGGSIYGYTFGSGTRLTVV.

The chain recombines TRBV28 with TRBJ2-3; D may be TRBD2 (6 bases). Trimming removed 3 bases from V and 4 bases from J, with 20 bases in between. The CDR3 totals 17 residues. Germline CDR1 is MDHEN and CDR2 is SYDVKM. Here the CDR3 DNA reads TGTGCCAGCAGTTTCCTGGAGGTGGGAGGTAGCGCAGATACGCAGTATTTT. Protein: CASSFLEVGGSADTQYF.

V is TRBV28 and J is TRBJ2-1, with 10 bases identical to TRBD2. J was trimmed by 4 bases and V by 7 bases; bases with no gene match: 7. Germline V lookup: CDR1 MDHEN, CDR2 SYDVKM. CDR3 length: 15 amino acids. The CDR3 DNA reads as TGTGCCAGCAATCTAGCGGGAGCGGGGTACAATGAGCAGTTCTTC. Its protein product is CASNLAGAGYNEQFF.